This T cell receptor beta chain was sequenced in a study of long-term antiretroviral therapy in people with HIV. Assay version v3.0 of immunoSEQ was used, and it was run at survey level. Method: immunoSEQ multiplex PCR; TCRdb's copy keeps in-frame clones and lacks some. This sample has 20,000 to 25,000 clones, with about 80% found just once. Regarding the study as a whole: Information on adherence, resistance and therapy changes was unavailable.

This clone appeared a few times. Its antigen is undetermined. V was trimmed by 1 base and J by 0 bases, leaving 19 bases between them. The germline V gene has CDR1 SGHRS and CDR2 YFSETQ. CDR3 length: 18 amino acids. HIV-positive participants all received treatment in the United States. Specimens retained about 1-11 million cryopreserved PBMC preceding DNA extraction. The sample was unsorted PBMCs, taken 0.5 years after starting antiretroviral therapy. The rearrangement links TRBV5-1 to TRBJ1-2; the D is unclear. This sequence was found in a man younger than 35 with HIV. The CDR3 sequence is CASSLFSSYREPNYGYTF. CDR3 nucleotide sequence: TGCGCCAGCAGCTTGTTCTCTAGCTACCGAGAACCTAACTATGGCTACACCTTC.